The 20 T cell receptor beta chains reported below all come from one sample, sequenced in a study of T cells in Graves' hyperthyroidism and ophthalmopathy. RNA transcripts served as the template for amplifying TCR beta CDR3 regions. HTBI primers drove first-round RT-PCR of the TCR CDR3. TCRdb reanalysed the multiplex PCR reads using MiXCR and keeps one entry per CDR3 protein. The repertoire holds about 400,000 distinct CDR3 sequences, approximately 14% seen once, with around 7.7% in the top ten. The sample comprised blood. Receptor source: a woman aged 18-29 years with Graves' hyperthyroidism.

The rearrangement uses TRBV6-1 and TRBJ2-1, with unresolved D. This CDR3 contains 12 residues. V was pared by 5 bases and J by 6 bases, with 8 bases between. Germline values: CDR1 MNHNS, CDR2 SASEGT. CDR3 protein: CASSSVPNEQFF. CDR3 DNA: TGTGCCAGCAGTTCCGTGCCCAATGAGCAGTTCTTC.

Note on this clonotype: This may arise from a read error, as a much more abundant clone is one base away. CDR3 in amino acids: CSTVGTSGATGELFF. The CDR3 nucleotides read TGCAGTACGGTTGGGACCTCCGGGGCCACCGGGGAGCTGTTTTTT. The V and J genes are TRBV20-1 and TRBJ2-2; D possibly matches TRBD1 or TRBD2 (5 bases each). There are 15 residues in the CDR3. The ends were cut back, 8 bases at V and 4 bases at J, with 20 bases in the middle. Per germline, CDR1 DFQATT and CDR2 SNEGSKA (reference sequence).

This clonotype was found a few times. V usage is TRBV19 and J usage is TRBJ2-2; 12 bases are shared with TRBD2. This CDR3 comprises 16 residues. The germline CDR1 and CDR2 sequences are LNHDA and SQIVND (reference sequence). The V segment lost 10 bases and the J segment 7 bases; nucleotides outside the gene matches: 13. The CDR3 spells CATQGGTSGRSGELFF. Written as DNA, the CDR3 is TGTGCCACCCAGGGGGGTACTAGCGGGAGGAGCGGGGAGCTGTTTTTT.

This clonotype was detected only a few times. The CDR3 protein is CASSLTTAGNSPLHF. As DNA, the CDR3 is TGCGCCAGCAGCCTTACCACGGCAGGAAATTCACCCCTCCACTTT. The chain recombines TRBV4-1 with TRBJ1-6; D uncertain. V lost 4 bases and J lost 7, with 14 bases in between. The CDR3 totals 15 residues. Germline assignment: CDR1 MGHRA and CDR2 YSYEKL.

This clonotype was recorded many times. The V gene is TRBV12-3 or TRBV12-4, the J gene TRBJ2-1, with TRBD2 matching 14 bases. There are 16 residues in the CDR3. V shed 5 bases, J shed 7 bases, and the junction held 7 bases outside the gene matches. This CDR3 reads CASSRGTSGSRNEQFF. The CDR3 DNA reads as TGTGCCAGCAGTAGGGGGACTAGCGGGAGCCGGAATGAGCAGTTCTTC.

This clonotype came up a few times. The CDR3 DNA is TGTGCCTGGAGTCGCCAGGAACTAAAGTATCGAGGGGCGTGGCAGTTCTTC. Its translation is CAWSRQELKYRGAWQFF. The chain joins TRBV30 to TRBJ2-1; D is perhaps TRBD1 or TRBD2 (5 bases each). V gave up 2 bases and J gave up 12 bases, with 29 bases separating them. This CDR3 is 17 amino acids long. CDR1 and CDR2 from the germline V gene are GTSNPN and SVGIG (reference sequence). The whole variable domain, remainder taken from reference TRBV30 and TRBJ2-1, is SQTIHQWPATLVQPVGSPLSLECTVEGTSNPNLYWYRQAAGRGLQLLFYSVGIGQISSEVPQNLSASRPQDRQFILSSKKLLLSDSGFYLCAWSRQELKYRGAWQFFGPGTRLTVL.

V usage is TRBV10-3 and J usage is TRBJ1-1; D might be TRBD1 (6 bases). Between the trimmed V and J ends, which lost 3 bases and 4 bases, there was a span of 12 bases. CDR1 and CDR2 (germline): ENHRY, SYGVKD. This CDR3 is 14 amino acids long. This CDR3 is CAISENRAGTEAFF. In DNA, the CDR3 is TGTGCCATCAGTGAAAACAGGGCAGGCACTGAAGCTTTCTTT.

This clonotype showed up just a few times. A much more abundant neighbour one base away suggests this may be a read error. The chain combines TRBV12-3 or TRBV12-4 with TRBJ2-3, with D tentatively TRBD2 (5 bases). V shed 3 bases and J shed 6 bases, with 16 bases lying between them. The CDR3 length is 15 residues. The CDR3 region has the DNA TGTGCCAGCAGTTTTATAGCGAGAGGCGGGGATACGCAGTATTTT. It is translated as CASSFIARGGDTQYF.

This chain uses TRBV19 with TRBJ1-2, with 8 bases fitting TRBD1. The germline V gene encodes CDR1 LNHDA and CDR2 SQIVND (reference sequence). This CDR3 has 16 residues. V lost 5 bases to trimming and J lost 4 bases; unmatched junction nucleotides: 12. CDR3 coding DNA: TGTGCCAGTAGTTCTACAGGGGGGGCCCTCGGCTATGGCTACACCTTC. This codes for CASSSTGGALGYGYTF.

At least ten counts were recorded for this clonotype. V gene TRBV2 combines with J gene TRBJ1-1; the match to TRBD1 covers 7 bases. The CDR3 runs 13 residues. The V gene end was trimmed by 6 bases and the J gene end by 1 base; junction bases not matched to a gene: 2. Germline V gene data show CDR1 as SNHLY and CDR2 as FYNNEI. The CDR3 reads CASRGTENTEAFF. Written as DNA, the CDR3 is TGTGCCAGCAGGGGGACAGAGAACACTGAAGCTTTCTTT. Based on the CDR3 plus reference TRBV2 and TRBJ1-1, the full variable domain is EPEVTQTPSHQVTQMGQEVILRCVPISNHLYFYWYRQILGQKVEFLVSFYNNEISEKSEIFDDQFSVERPDGSNFTLKIRSTKLEDSAMYFCASRGTENTEAFFGQGTRLTVV.

This clonotype was detected only once. The chain is built from TRBV30 and TRBJ1-1, with 9 bases identical to TRBD1. The CDR3 length is 16 residues. J lost 3 bases, V lost 0 bases, and 8 bases had no gene match. Looked up from germline, CDR1 is GTSNPN and CDR2 is SVGIG (reference sequence). The CDR3 spells CAWSVKQGAIDTEAFF. The CDR3 nucleotides are TGTGCCTGGAGTGTAAAACAGGGGGCGATCGACACTGAAGCTTTCTTT.

About this clonotype itself: This may arise from a read error, as a much more abundant clone is one base away. This likely comes from a read error, as the CDR3 has no conserved phenylalanine or tryptophan at its end. The CDR3 region has the DNA TGTGCCAGCAGTTTAGACAGGGATTGGAATCAGCCCCAGCATCTT. This encodes CASSLDRDWNQPQHL. V and J are TRBV28 and TRBJ1-5; 7 nucleotides match TRBD1. This CDR3 has 15 residues. V lost 2 bases and J lost 4; bases outside the gene matches: 5. The germline gives CDR1 MDHEN, CDR2 SYDVKM.

This clonotype was counted a few times. V usage is TRBV4-1 and J usage is TRBJ1-2; 9 nucleotides align to TRBD1. The CDR3 is 16 residues long. Trimming removed 1 base from V and 3 bases from J; junction bases left unmatched: 6. Germline V gives CDR1 MGHRA, CDR2 YSYEKL. The CDR3 here is CASSQGKDRGYYGYTF. CDR3 DNA: TGCGCCAGCAGCCAAGGAAAGGACAGGGGCTACTATGGCTACACCTTC.

This clonotype was detected only a few times. A much larger clone differs from this one at a single base, so this may be a read error. The rearrangement links TRBV6-1 to TRBJ2-5, with 8 bases identical to TRBD1. The junction had 12 bases not matched to a gene; V was cut back by 7 bases and J by 5 bases. This CDR3 contains 15 residues. In germline, CDR1 is MNHNS, CDR2 SASEGT. DNA of the CDR3: TGTGCCAGCACTCCACGAGACAGGGGTATGGAGACCCAGTACTTC. This encodes CASTPRDRGMETQYF.

V gene TRBV20-1 combines with J gene TRBJ2-1; tentative D call: TRBD1 (5 bases). Germline CDR1 reads DFQATT; CDR2 reads SNEGSKA (reference sequence). The CDR3 extends over 13 amino acids. Trimming shortened V by 0 bases and J by 4 bases, and 7 bases separated the two germline ends. CDR3 nucleotides: TGCAGTGCTAGAGATGCAGGGTACAATGAGCAGTTCTTC. This encodes CSARDAGYNEQFF.

This clonotype has a count of ten or more. This sequence joins TRBV3-1 and TRBJ2-5; 10 bases are a match to TRBD2. The CDR3 consists of 17 residues. V lost 4 bases, J lost 1 base, and 9 bases stayed unmatched. The V gene's germline CDR1 is LGHDT and CDR2 YNNKEL (reference sequence). The CDR3 sequence is CASSRRTSGRGQETQYF. DNA for the CDR3: TGTGCCAGCAGCCGCCGGACTAGCGGCAGGGGCCAAGAGACCCAGTACTTC.

This clonotype was seen at least ten times. CDR3 in amino acids: CASSPPGQTNYGYTF. Written as DNA, the CDR3 is TGTGCCAGCTCACCTCCGGGACAGACTAACTATGGCTACACCTTC. The chain combines TRBV18 with TRBJ1-2; 7 bases fit TRBD1. The CDR3 is 15 amino acids. Losses at the gene ends were 3 bases for V and 0 bases for J; bases not matched to a gene: 4. The germline CDR1 and CDR2 sequences are KGHSH and LQKENI.

This clonotype has a count of ten or more. The chain joins TRBV9 to TRBJ2-3; D may match TRBD1 or TRBD2 (5 bases each). CDR3 length: 16 amino acids. V was pared by 0 bases and J by 1 base, with 12 bases between. The germline gives CDR1 SGDLS, CDR2 YYNGEE. The CDR3 reads CASSVAGRRGTDTQYF. CDR3 DNA: TGTGCCAGCAGCGTAGCGGGACGTAGGGGCACAGATACGCAGTATTTT. Looking up the rest from reference TRBV9 and TRBJ2-3 gives the full variable domain: DSGVTQTPKHLITATGQRVTLRCSPRSGDLSVYWYQQSLDQGLQFLIQYYNGEERAKGNILERFSAQQFPDLHSELNLSSLELGDSALYFCASSVAGRRGTDTQYFGPGTRLTVL.

In this sample, this clonotype turned up many times. The chain employs TRBV29-1 and TRBJ2-1; tentative D call: TRBD2 (6 bases). The CDR3 is 13 residues long. V lost 4 bases and J lost 4, with 11 bases in between. The germline V gene encodes CDR1 SQVTM and CDR2 ANQGSEA. The CDR3 protein is CSVGASAYNEQFF. The CDR3 DNA follows: TGCAGCGTTGGGGCTAGCGCTTACAATGAGCAGTTCTTC.

This chain links TRBV19 with TRBJ1-1, with a possible D match to TRBD1 (6 bases). The germline V and J ends were trimmed by 3 bases and 6 bases, with 14 bases remaining between them. This CDR3 is built from 14 residues. The germline CDR1 and CDR2 sequences are LNHDA and SQIVND (reference sequence). CDR3 amino acids: CASSILRGSSEAFF. CDR3 nucleotides: TGTGCCAGTAGTATCCTCAGGGGCAGCTCTGAAGCTTTCTTT.